Listed here are 22 T cell receptor beta chains from one sample, sequenced in a study of T cell responses to AZD1222 COVID-19 vaccine. Generated by immunoSEQ multiplex PCR, the TCRdb table keeps only in-frame clones and is missing some. The table shows about 130,000 clones, with roughly 91% occurring only once. Sequencing used peripheral blood, obtained on day 0 of AZD1222 vaccination. All receptors come from an adult in good health.

This clone was counted a single time. The chain links TRBV4-1 to TRBJ1-2, with 8 bases matching TRBD1. The V and J ends lost 4 bases and 6 bases, in that order; junction bases with no gene match: 22. This CDR3 region has 19 residues. Per the germline V gene, CDR1 is MGHRA and CDR2 is YSYEKL. The CDR3 protein is CASSPSVAGQVFSRNGYTF. In DNA form, the CDR3 reads TGCGCCAGCAGCCCCTCCGTAGCGGGACAGGTCTTCTCCCGGAATGGCTACACCTTC.

This chain joins TRBV6-5 and TRBJ2-2, with D uncertain. The germline CDR1 and CDR2 sequences are MNHEY and SVGAGI. The CDR3 length is 11 residues. V was cut by 6 bases and J by 11 bases, with 10 bases left in between. CDR3 coding DNA: TGTGCCAGCAGGGTTTCGGGCGAGCTGTTTTTT. Amino acid sequence: CASRVSGELFF.

The rearrangement joins TRBV2 to TRBJ1-1; 7 bases line up with TRBD1. The CDR3 is made up of 12 amino acids. Unmatched junction bases numbered 5, after V lost 5 bases and J lost 8 bases. Per germline, CDR1 SNHLY and CDR2 FYNNEI. CDR3 in amino acids: CASSPGTAEAFF. DNA of the CDR3: TGTGCCAGCAGTCCCGGGACAGCCGAAGCTTTCTTT.

V gene TRBV11-3 combines with J gene TRBJ1-1; 7 bases align to TRBD1. The CDR3 runs to 13 residues. Germline V gene sequence: CDR1 SGHNT, CDR2 YENEEA. The junction had 8 bases not matched to a gene; V was cut back by 5 bases and J by 8 bases. The CDR3 here is CASSQGGRYEAFF. The CDR3 DNA reads TGTGCCAGCAGCCAAGGGGGCAGGTACGAAGCTTTCTTT.

CDR3 sequence reads: CASSSLGTGELFF. The CDR3 region has the DNA TGTGCCAGCAGCTCCCTCGGGACCGGGGAGCTGTTTTTT. This chain links TRBV7-3 with TRBJ2-2, with no clear D. Germline V gene sequence: CDR1 SGHTA, CDR2 FQGTGA. This CDR3 has 13 amino acids. The V end lost 4 bases, the J end lost 5 bases, and 8 bases lay between the germline ends.

This chain uses TRBV5-4 with TRBJ1-6; 9 nucleotides line up with TRBD1. The CDR3 consists of 16 residues. Germline V gives CDR1 SGHNT, CDR2 YYREEE (reference sequence). V dropped 3 bases and J dropped 8; count of bases not matched to a gene: 9. The CDR3 protein is CASSSGTGQGDSPLHF. DNA for the CDR3: TGTGCCAGCAGCTCCGGAACGGGACAGGGAGATTCACCCCTCCACTTT.

The chain couples TRBV4-1 to TRBJ2-2; TRBD1 matches at 10 bases. The CDR3 covers 17 residues. Germline V CDR1 and CDR2: MGHRA, YSYEKL. J was trimmed by 5 bases and V by 4 bases; bases with no gene match: 10. Here the CDR3 DNA reads TGCGCCAGCAGCCGAAAATCCGGGACAGGGGAAACCGGGGAGCTGTTTTTT. Translated: CASSRKSGTGETGELFF.

This clone was detected a few times. This chain connects TRBV27 to TRBJ1-1, with 8 nucleotides matching TRBD1. The V gene end was trimmed by 4 bases and the J gene end by 1 base; junction bases not matched to a gene: 2. The CDR3 loop spans 14 amino acids. Germline V gene data show CDR1 as MNHEY and CDR2 as SMNVEV (reference sequence). The chain's CDR3 is CASSYGQGNTEAFF. CDR3 nucleotide sequence: TGTGCCAGCAGTTACGGACAGGGGAACACTGAAGCTTTCTTT.

With regard to this clone: Different DNA sequences within this sample yield the same CDR3. CDR3 residues: CASSLVGYGYTF. CDR3 bases: TGTGCCAGCAGTTTAGTCGGCTATGGCTACACCTTC. The chain has TRBV12-3 or TRBV12-4 and TRBJ1-2; D is uncertain. This CDR3 has 12 residues. V lost 1 base and J lost 4, with 4 bases in between.

This sequence joins TRBV19 and TRBJ1-5; no clear D gene. V was clipped by 8 bases and J by 2 bases, with 28 bases between them. Germline V gene sequence: CDR1 LNHDA, CDR2 SQIVND (reference sequence). This CDR3 spans 19 amino acids. CDR3 in amino acids: CASGYLTWVDSSGNQPQHF. For the CDR3, the DNA is TGTGCCAGTGGTTATTTGACGTGGGTTGATTCTTCGGGCAATCAGCCCCAGCATTTT.

The genes are TRBV12-3 or TRBV12-4 and TRBJ1-1; no clear D. Trimming removed 6 bases at V and 0 bases at J, with 8 bases between. The CDR3 is 13 residues long. In DNA, the CDR3 is TGTGCCAGCAGATTTGGGGTGAACACTGAAGCTTTCTTT. Translated: CASRFGVNTEAFF.

The V and J genes are TRBV5-1 and TRBJ1-3; D unresolved. Germline V CDR1 and CDR2: SGHRS, YFSETQ. This CDR3 region has 14 residues. Trimming took off 3 bases at V and 6 bases at J, with 13 bases between the two ends. This CDR3 is CASSSSSKQNTIYF. CDR3 in DNA: TGCGCCAGCAGCTCGTCCTCCAAGCAAAACACCATATATTTT.

The J gene is TRBJ2-7, the V gene TRBV29-1; the match to TRBD1 covers 9 bases. CDR1 and CDR2 from the germline V gene are SQVTM and ANQGSEA. The CDR3 is made up of 16 amino acids. V was pared by 2 bases and J by 1 base, with 9 bases of the junction left unmatched. Here the CDR3 DNA reads TGCAGCGTTGAACTAGCACCGGGACAGGGTTCCTACGAGCAGTACTTC. It yields the protein CSVELAPGQGSYEQYF.

This clone was observed once. V gene TRBV4-1 combines with J gene TRBJ1-2; unclear D gene. The V gene lost 1 base and the J gene lost 7 bases, with 19 bases spanning the gap. Germline CDR1 is MGHRA and CDR2 is YSYEKL. There are 16 residues in the CDR3. The CDR3: CASSQVMVEGGFGYTF. The CDR3 DNA reads TGCGCCAGCAGCCAAGTCATGGTTGAGGGAGGGTTTGGCTACACCTTC.

This rearrangement joins TRBV11-3 to TRBJ1-1; perhaps TRBD1 as D (6 bases). The CDR3 runs to 14 residues. Per the germline V gene, CDR1 is SGHNT and CDR2 is YENEEA. V dropped 2 bases and J dropped 6 bases, with 13 bases sitting between them. CDR3 region: CASSLRGEWAEAFF. The DNA of the CDR3 is TGTGCCAGCAGCTTAAGGGGGGAGTGGGCTGAAGCTTTCTTT.

CDR3 residues: CASSPASVQSGQGHQPQHF. For the CDR3, the DNA is TGTGCCAGCAGCCCCGCCTCCGTTCAGTCGGGACAGGGGCATCAGCCCCAGCATTTT. The chain couples TRBV7-9 to TRBJ1-5; 10 bases fit TRBD1. This CDR3 is built from 19 residues. Germline CDR1 SEHNR, CDR2 FQNEAQ (reference sequence). Unmatched junction bases numbered 18, after V lost 5 bases and J lost 5 bases.

A few counts support this clone. J is TRBJ2-1 and V is TRBV5-4; D gene ambiguous. From germline, CDR1 is SGHNT and CDR2 YYREEE (reference sequence). Trimming cost V 1 base and J 7 bases, with 15 bases left between them. The CDR3 loop spans 15 amino acids. The CDR3 loop reads CASSLLAGGRNEQFF. In DNA, the CDR3 is TGTGCCAGCAGCTTGCTGGCAGGTGGTCGAAATGAGCAGTTCTTC.

The V and J genes are TRBV6-2 or TRBV6-3 and TRBJ1-6; the D is unclear. The CDR3 spans 11 residues. The V and J ends lost 5 bases and 13 bases respectively, with 9 bases between them. CDR1 is MNHEY and CDR2 is SVGEGT in the germline V gene. The CDR3 DNA is TGTGCCAGCAGTCAGAACCTTCCCCTCCACTTT. Translation gives CASSQNLPLHF.

The chain has TRBV11-2 and TRBJ2-1, with 9 bases fitting TRBD2. This CDR3 contains 14 residues. CDR1 is SGHAT and CDR2 is FQNNGV in the germline V gene. V trimming: 0 bases; J trimming: 15 bases; junction bases outside the gene matches: 9. The CDR3 sequence: CASSLDNWVGLAFF. CDR3 sequence (DNA): TGTGCCAGCAGCTTAGATAATTGGGTGGGACTAGCGTTCTTC. The full variable domain, rest sourced from reference TRBV11-2 and TRBJ2-1, is EAGVAQSPRYKIIEKRQSVAFWCNPISGHATLYWYQQILGQGPKLLIQFQNNGVVDDSQLPKDRFSAERLKGVDSTLKIQPAKLEDSAVYLCASSLDNWVGLAFFGPGTRLTVL.

The gene calls are TRBV30 and TRBJ1-5, with D perhaps TRBD1 (6 bases). The CDR3 consists of 13 residues. Germline CDR1 and CDR2: GTSNPN and SVGIG (reference sequence). Trimming removed 1 base at V and 5 bases at J, with 9 bases between. The CDR3 DNA reads TGTGCCTGGAGTGAGACAGGTTATCAGCCCCAGCATTTT. It encodes CAWSETGYQPQHF. Together with reference TRBV30 and TRBJ1-5, the CDR3 gives the full variable domain: SQTIHQWPATLVQPVGSPLSLECTVEGTSNPNLYWYRQAAGRGLQLLFYSVGIGQISSEVPQNLSASRPQDRQFILSSKKLLLSDSGFYLCAWSETGYQPQHFGDGTRLSIL.

The gene calls are TRBV7-9 and TRBJ2-2, with D perhaps TRBD1 or TRBD2 (5 bases each). CDR1 is SEHNR and CDR2 is FQNEAQ in the germline V gene (reference sequence). Trimming shortened V by 4 bases and J by 6 bases, and 12 bases separated the two germline ends. The CDR3 has 14 residues. The CDR3 loop is CASSSTRGAGELFF. CDR3 in DNA: TGTGCCAGCAGCTCGACACGGGGCGCCGGGGAGCTGTTTTTT.

V is TRBV11-2 and J is TRBJ1-2; D is possibly TRBD1 (6 bases). CDR1 and CDR2 from the germline V gene are SGHAT and FQNNGV. V gave up 5 bases and J gave up 8 bases, with 18 bases separating them. The CDR3 covers 14 residues. In nucleotides, the CDR3 is TGTGCCAGCAGCAATAGGGGGGGTCTCGAGGGCTACACCTTC. Amino acids: CASSNRGGLEGYTF.